This T cell receptor beta chain was sequenced during a study of blood T cell repertoires in COVID-19. Study overall: Acute and convalescent COVID-19 samples came from the United States, Italy and Spain. PBMCs, B-cell-depleted T cells, or T cells were the source of the cDNA or gDNA that made up the material.

Participants were aged about 18 to 100 years from more than 20 US areas. Germline CDR1 SGHRS, CDR2 YFSETQ. The CDR3 consists of 18 residues. Trimming removed 0 bases from V and 0 bases from J, with 15 bases in between. The table came from immunoSEQ multiplex PCR; TCRdb's copy has only in-frame clones and leaves some out. The data show about 280,000 clones, with 85% seen just once and roughly 2.7% held by the top ten. This chain joins TRBV5-1 and TRBJ1-4; maybe TRBD1 (5 bases). This receptor was obtained from a woman aged 50 to 65 who had recovered from COVID-19. The sample taken for sequencing was PBMCs or T cells enriched from blood (not recorded which). DNA of the CDR3: TGCGCCAGCAGCTTGGCCCTTGGACAAACTGCAACTAATGAAAAACTGTTTTTT. Its protein product is CASSLALGQTATNEKLFF.